The 2 T cell receptor beta chains reported below all come from one sample, sequenced in a study of CD8 T cells in ankylosing spondylitis (TCRdb year 2017). The library came from 5' RACE. TCRdb records Illumina HiSeq 2500 as the sequencer. TCRdb reanalyzed the raw reads on its own, using fastp at Q25 for trimming and MiXCR for clone calling, and kept in-frame beta chains. Identical CDR3 protein sequences are pooled into one entry, listed with their most common genes and DNA. The sample table lists almost 250,000 distinct CDR3 sequences, about 30% of them with a count of one. In total, the top ten clones hold roughly 4.2% of the sample. What was sequenced was blood, either unsorted or a sorted T cell fraction (not recorded which). Receptor source: a male donor with ankylosing spondylitis or in good health (not recorded which).

This clonotype was counted only a few times. The chain recombines TRBV12-3 or TRBV12-4 with TRBJ1-5; D is ambiguous. The CDR3 length is 13 residues. With 8 bases removed from V and 7 bases from J, the gap between germline ends came to 15 bases. DNA for the CDR3: TGTGCCAGCGGAGGTCCGGGGTACCAGCCCCAGCATTTT. Protein product: CASGGPGYQPQHF.

This clonotype has a count of ten or more. The rearrangement joins TRBV6-1 to TRBJ1-5; D gene unclear. The CDR3 covers 13 residues. V was pared by 6 bases and J by 2 bases, with 8 bases between. CDR1 and CDR2 (germline): MNHNS, SASEGT. CDR3 loop: CASSATGNQPQHF. Written as DNA, the CDR3 is TGTGCCAGCAGCGCAACTGGCAATCAGCCCCAGCATTTT.